The TCR beta chain described here comes from a study of T cell repertoires in cytomegalovirus infection. Across the study: The authors relied on CMV epitopes, both recently identified HLA-C-restricted and well-studied HLA-B-restricted. An indication of both CMV infection and matching HLA type came from public TCR beta signatures. Findings and limits, study-wide: HLA-C-restricted CMV clonotypes gave the most frequent clonotype in two of eight donors. Pooled public TCR beta family frequency picked out CMV carriers with the relevant HLA.

TCRdb re-called the reads through MiXCR, storing one row per CDR3 protein. The sample carries roughly 990,000 distinct CDR3 sequences, 25% to 40% recorded once. Comment on this clonotype: Its antigen is undetermined.

The V gene's germline CDR1 is MNHEY and CDR2 SVGEGT. V lost 6 bases and J lost 5, with 10 bases in between. The CDR3 spans 12 residues. Material: cultured CD8+ T cells from PBMCs, obtained from culture after CMV antigen stimulation. The rearrangement links TRBV6-2 or TRBV6-3 to TRBJ1-1, with no clear D. The sequence was obtained from a human donor in good health (CMV status not recorded). Some clones in this sample may be carry-over from other donors' samples. This CDR3 is CASRSGTTEAFF. DNA for the CDR3: TGTGCCAGCAGATCCGGTACGACTGAAGCTTTCTTT.